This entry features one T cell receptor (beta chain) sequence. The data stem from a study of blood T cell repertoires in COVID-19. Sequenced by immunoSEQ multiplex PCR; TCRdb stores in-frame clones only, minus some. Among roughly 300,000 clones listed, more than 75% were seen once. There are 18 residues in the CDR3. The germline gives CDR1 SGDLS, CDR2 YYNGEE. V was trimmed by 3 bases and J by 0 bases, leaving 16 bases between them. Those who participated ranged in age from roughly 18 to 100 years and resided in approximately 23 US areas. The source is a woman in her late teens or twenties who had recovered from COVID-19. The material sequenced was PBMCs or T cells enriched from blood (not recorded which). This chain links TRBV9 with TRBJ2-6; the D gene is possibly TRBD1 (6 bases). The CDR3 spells CASSGPLGHRSGANVLTF. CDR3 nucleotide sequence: TGTGCCAGCAGCGGGCCCCTGGGACACCGCTCTGGGGCCAACGTCCTGACTTTC. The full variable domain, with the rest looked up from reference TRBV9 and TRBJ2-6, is DSGVTQTPKHLITATGQRVTLRCSPRSGDLSVYWYQQSLDQGLQFLIQYYNGEERAKGNILERFSAQQFPDLHSELNLSSLELGDSALYFCASSGPLGHRSGANVLTFGAGSRLTVL.